These 17 T cell receptor beta chains originate from one sample sequenced in a study of T-cell memory formation after mild COVID-19. From the 5' RACE reads, TCRdb called clonotypes with MiXCR, one entry per CDR3 protein. The table has more than 55,000 distinct CDR3 sequences, 9.5% seen once. The sequenced sample was PBMCs or a T cell subset sorted from them (not recorded which). The receptors stem from a man younger than 35 who had mild COVID-19 (a few samples of this study predate the infection). Cell type and time point are not known.

The chain carries TRBV4-3 and TRBJ1-3; TRBD1 is a possible D gene (6 bases). This CDR3 has 18 residues. CDR1 and CDR2 from the germline V gene are LGHNA and YSLEER. Trimming stripped 1 base from V and 0 bases from J, with 16 bases between. The CDR3 coding sequence is TGCGCCAGCAGCCAAGGAGCTGGACAGCTAACCTCTGGAAACACCATATATTTT. As protein: CASSQGAGQLTSGNTIYF.

This clonotype showed up many times. The chain carries TRBV4-1 and TRBJ2-2; TRBD2 aligns across 7 bases. Germline trimming cut 4 bases from V and 2 bases from J; bases unmatched to any gene: 10. This CDR3 comprises 17 residues. The germline gives CDR1 MGHRA, CDR2 YSYEKL. Here the CDR3 reads CASSLYFRDYNTGELFF. The CDR3 coding sequence is TGCGCCAGCAGCCTTTATTTCCGGGACTACAACACCGGGGAGCTGTTTTTT.

This clonotype was counted between two and nine times. The rearrangement links TRBV4-1 to TRBJ2-3; tentatively, D is TRBD2 (6 bases). V lost 4 bases and J lost 4, with 18 bases in between. The germline V gene has CDR1 MGHRA and CDR2 YSYEKL. The CDR3 spans 16 residues. The CDR3 loop is CASSRTTSRRADTQYF. Written as DNA, the CDR3 is TGCGCCAGCAGCCGCACGACTAGTAGGCGTGCAGATACGCAGTATTTT.

The chain combines TRBV5-6 with TRBJ2-7; 8 bases match TRBD1. CDR1 SGHDT and CDR2 YYEEEE come from the germline V gene. The CDR3 runs to 14 residues. The V segment lost 3 bases and the J segment 1 base; nucleotides outside the gene matches: 3. CDR3 residues: CASSSRDRSYEQYV. The CDR3 DNA is TGTGCCAGCAGCTCCCGGGACAGGTCCTACGAGCAGTACGTC.

The gene calls are TRBV5-1 and TRBJ1-2, with a tentative D call TRBD1 (5 bases). The CDR3 length is 12 residues. The V gene's germline CDR1 is SGHRS and CDR2 YFSETQ. V dropped 3 bases and J dropped 8 bases, with 11 bases sitting between them. The CDR3 DNA follows: TGCGCCAGCAGCTCGGCCCGGGGCGGCTACACCTTC. It is translated as CASSSARGGYTF.

The chain uses TRBV27 and TRBJ1-2, with 7 nucleotides matching TRBD1. V was clipped by 9 bases and J by 4 bases; unmatched bases: 8. The CDR3 is 13 amino acids. Germline CDR1 reads MNHEY; CDR2 reads SMNVEV (reference sequence). CDR3 sequence (DNA): TGTGCCAGTGGATCAGGGGGGGGCTATGGCTACACCTTC. Translation gives CASGSGGGYGYTF.

A few counts support this clonotype. The J gene is TRBJ2-1, the V gene TRBV4-3; D is perhaps TRBD1 (6 bases). The V end was cut by 3 bases, the J end by 5 bases, with 11 bases between. The germline V gene has CDR1 LGHNA and CDR2 YSLEER. This CDR3 has 14 amino acids. The CDR3 DNA reads as TGCGCCAGCAGCCAGGGGGCGCCGAACAATGAGCAGTTCTTC. Encoded protein: CASSQGAPNNEQFF.

In this sample, this clonotype turned up many times. The V call is TRBV20-1, the J call TRBJ2-7; maybe TRBD2 (5 bases). Trimming left V 5 bases short and J 0 bases short, with 11 bases between. CDR3 length: 13 amino acids. Germline CDR1 and CDR2: DFQATT and SNEGSKA (reference sequence). CDR3 loop: CSADTGDSYEQYF. The CDR3 bases are TGCAGTGCTGACACCGGGGACTCCTACGAGCAGTACTTC.

The V and J genes are TRBV10-3 and TRBJ2-2; 7 bases fit TRBD1. Germline loops: CDR1 ENHRY, CDR2 SYGVKD. The ends lost 10 bases at V and 7 bases at J; junction bases unmatched: 9. CDR3 length: 13 residues. CDR3 nucleotide sequence: TGTGCCAGCCGAGGGGGCGCCGGCGGGGAGCTGTTTTTT. Residues: CASRGGAGGELFF.

This clonotype was picked up a small number of times. The J gene is TRBJ2-2, the V gene TRBV4-3; D gene uncertain. CDR1 and CDR2 (germline): LGHNA, YSLEER. The CDR3 consists of 15 residues. V lost 2 bases and J 3 bases, leaving 10 bases between the germline ends. In nucleotides, the CDR3 is TGCGCCAGCAGCCAACTGGTAGGCGACACCGGGGAGCTGTTTTTT. Residues: CASSQLVGDTGELFF.

This clonotype was recorded a few times. This chain links TRBV20-1 with TRBJ1-1, with 7 positions matching TRBD1. Germline CDR1 and CDR2: DFQATT and SNEGSKA (reference sequence). With 4 bases clipped from V and 8 bases from J, the junction kept 7 bases outside the gene matches. The CDR3 spans 12 residues. The CDR3 sequence is CSANQPGQEAFF. DNA of the CDR3: TGCAGTGCTAATCAACCGGGACAGGAAGCTTTCTTT.

V is TRBV5-4 and J is TRBJ1-2; weak D call: TRBD1 (6 bases). The CDR3 extends over 15 amino acids. V lost 0 bases and J 3 bases, leaving 12 bases between the germline ends. CDR1 and CDR2 from the germline V gene are SGHNT and YYREEE (reference sequence). CDR3 sequence (DNA): TGTGCCAGCAGCTTGGGGGCAGGGGAATACTATGGCTACACCTTC. Amino acids: CASSLGAGEYYGYTF.

The chain has TRBV5-1 and TRBJ1-3; no reliable D call. V was cut by 5 bases and J by 0 bases, with 12 bases left in between. Germline CDR1 is SGHRS and CDR2 is YFSETQ. The CDR3 spans 15 residues. The CDR3 reads CASSYGSGSGNTIYF. As DNA, the CDR3 is TGCGCCAGCAGTTACGGGTCGGGCTCTGGAAACACCATATATTTT.

The chain employs TRBV9 and TRBJ1-1, with 7 nucleotides matching TRBD1. CDR1 and CDR2 from the germline V gene are SGDLS and YYNGEE. CDR3 size: 14 residues. J was trimmed by 1 base and V by 2 bases; bases with no gene match: 2. The DNA for the CDR3 is TGTGCCAGCAGCGTCACAGGGGCGAACACTGAAGCTTTCTTT. Translated: CASSVTGANTEAFF.

The rearrangement links TRBV3-1 to TRBJ1-2; 7 positions match TRBD1. The CDR3 contains 15 residues. CDR1 and CDR2 from the germline V gene are LGHDT and YNNKEL (reference sequence). With V trimmed by 2 bases and J by 1 base, 4 bases remained unmatched. CDR3 region: CASSQTGDVNYGYTF. As DNA, the CDR3 is TGTGCCAGCAGCCAAACAGGGGATGTTAACTATGGCTACACCTTC.

On this clonotype itself: Given a much more abundant clone one base away, this may be a read error. The V and J genes are TRBV4-2 and TRBJ1-5; D not resolved. Germline CDR1 reads LGHNA; CDR2 reads YNFKEQ. The CDR3 loop spans 17 amino acids. The CDR3 nucleotides are TGTGCCAGCAGCCCCTCTCGCTCGGGTCTTAGCAATCAGACCCAGCATTTT. Protein: CASSPSRSGLSNQTQHF.

Points on this clonotype: A read error may be the cause here, since a much bigger clone is one base away. The chain carries TRBV7-3 and TRBJ2-2, with no clear D. CDR1 is SGHTA, CDR2 FQGTGA, per germline. V was cut by 5 bases and J by 9 bases, with 10 bases left in between. The CDR3 contains 12 residues. The CDR3 DNA sequence: TGTGCCAGCAGCATGTACGCATGGGAGCTGTTTTTT. Its translation is CASSMYAWELFF.